One T cell receptor beta chain is described in this entry. As yet, its antigen is unknown. This sample stems from a study of cytomegalovirus exposure and HLA in healthy donors. Broader study findings: Among immune exposure information, only CMV serostatus was available.

With V trimmed by 7 bases and J by 3 bases, 11 bases remained unmatched. Looked up from germline, CDR1 is LNHDA and CDR2 is SQIVND (reference sequence). The CDR3 totals 16 residues. The PCR made use of 60 Vbeta and 13 Jbeta primers. Original processing notes: Some 12 million shared chains were among the approximately 80 million unique TCR beta chains that a later analysis counted. TCRdb's table, derived via immunoSEQ multiplex PCR, lists solely in-frame clones and lacks some. D and trimming come from the DNA, and the V and J calls and clone size come from that table. The sample's table shows some 130,000 clones.

Sequenced sample: PBMCs. The chain employs TRBV19 and TRBJ2-2; TRBD1 aligns across 7 bases. The clonotype was recovered from a woman aged 35 to 49 in good health and CMV-seronegative. The CDR3 bases are TGTGCCAGTACCCCAGGGGGAGTGGTTTACACCGGGGAGCTGTTTTTT. Encoded protein: CASTPGGVVYTGELFF.